These T cell receptor beta chains were read from a single sample in a study of vaccination effects on CD4 cells after COVID-19. The antigens of these receptors remain unknown. Measured with immunoSEQ multiplex PCR; TCRdb has only the in-frame clones, and not every one. The table has about 55,000 clones, about two thirds seen once. Sequenced material: CD4+ T cells from PBMCs cultured with SARS-CoV-2 spike peptides, taken before COVID-19 vaccination. The receptors originated from a human donor who received a COVID-19 vaccine. Both conserved end residues are part of each CDR3. Each record gives: V gene, CDR3 protein.

TRBV4-1 CASSQVRGGLYGYTF
TRBV6-2/TRBV6-3 CASSTARPKNIQYF
TRBV3-1/TRBV3-2 CASSQDGMGHTTGGVTF
TRBV7-8 CASVGSYSNQPQHF
TRBV5-6 CASSLGHRFSGNTIYF
TRBV3-1/TRBV3-2 CASSQDLTGAWEQYF
TRBV21-1 CASSRNRNEQFF
TRBV29-1 CSVRTGEAEQFF
TRBV18 CASSEGATNEKLFF
TRBV30 CAWNGLQAQYF
TRBV28 CALSRTGNSYNEQFF
TRBV30 CAWIGDRGSSYNSPLHF
TRBV5-1 CASSLAAGGGFTDTQYF
TRBV3-1/TRBV3-2 CASSQRWTPYTGELFF
TRBV12-5 CASGPLNTEAFF
TRBV7-3 CASSLMGGQGAEAFF
TRBV6-6 CASSYRDRGQFRSNQPQHF
TRBV3-1/TRBV3-2 CASSRLGGDTQYF
TRBV11-3 CASSPGLYNEQFF
TRBV9 CASSVGAGTSTDTQYF
TRBV19 CASSILGKMGANEKLFF
TRBV10-3 CAISGDNEQFF
TRBV6-6 CASSSGTENSPLHF
TRBV29-1 CSGEGQGSYTF
TRBV2 CASSVVPSYEQYF
TRBV7-2 CASSPGASYYEQYF
TRBV10-3 CAISEGSGANTGELFF
TRBV5-1 CASSFTSGNYEQYF
TRBV5-6 CASSLYRGGGDEKLFF
TRBV7-9 CASSLSGLYTF
TRBV11-2 CASSAGQNNSPLHF
TRBV9 CASSALSESEQFF
TRBV12-5 CASGLVPGFSTEAFF
TRBV5-1 CASSFLQGTGELFF
TRBV27 CASSIRDRITDTQYF
TRBV5-6 CASSLGSGSTDTQYF
TRBV7-2 CASSLQGVSADYNEQFF
TRBV2 CASRGHRGLPNQPQHF
TRBV6-5 CASRGLAGGRGFF
TRBV7-9 CASSLDYGYTF
TRBV28 CASRPPGQGPEQYF
TRBV7-8 CASSPVPSGVIYGYTF
TRBV2 CASGPSGLPRETQYF
TRBV15 CATSRPQGGTYEQYF
TRBV6-5 CASSYSGFINSPLHF
TRBV6-5 CATPDRAKNIQYF
TRBV4-1 CASSQEASGLNQPQHF
TRBV5-1 CASHQGGTNEKLFF
TRBV6-2/TRBV6-3 CASSGTGGSGANVLTF
TRBV24-1 CATTPSGYEQYF
TRBV6-5 CASRLGQGVDYGYTF
TRBV27 CASRTTGSNSPLHF